What follows are 32 T cell receptor beta chains derived from one specimen sequenced in a study of OX40 agonist ivuxolimab in advanced cancers. Generated by immunoSEQ multiplex PCR, the TCRdb table keeps only in-frame clones and is missing some. The sample records approximately 100,000 clones, 90% being singletons. Sequenced material: CD4+ or CD8+ T cells sorted from blood, taken in a trial of the OX40 agonist ivuxolimab. These receptors all stem from an adult with an advanced solid tumor such as melanoma, head and neck, liver or kidney cancer.

J is TRBJ1-2 and V is TRBV6-6; 7 nucleotides agree with TRBD1. V dropped 3 bases and J dropped 4; count of bases not matched to a gene: 5. The germline V gene encodes CDR1 MNHNY and CDR2 SVGAGI (reference sequence). This CDR3 has 14 residues. CDR3 coding DNA: TGTGCCAGCAGTTATAGAAGGGACAGCTATGGCTACACCTTC. Translation: CASSYRRDSYGYTF.

The V and J genes are TRBV4-1 and TRBJ1-5; D is possibly TRBD1 (5 bases). Germline assignment: CDR1 MGHRA and CDR2 YSYEKL. The CDR3 loop spans 16 amino acids. Trimming cost V 0 bases and J 0 bases, with 9 bases left between them. In DNA form, the CDR3 reads TGCGCCAGCAGCCAAGATAGGACACATAGCAATCAGCCCCAGCATTTT. Encoded protein: CASSQDRTHSNQPQHF.

The chain is built from TRBV11-2 and TRBJ2-1; TRBD2 might be the D (6 bases). Trimming pared 5 bases from V and 2 bases from J, leaving 13 bases between. Germline CDR1 reads SGHAT; CDR2 reads FQNNGV. This CDR3 region has 15 residues. The CDR3 spells CASSMGSGAYNEQFF. CDR3 in DNA: TGTGCCAGCAGCATGGGCTCGGGGGCCTACAATGAGCAGTTCTTC.

This clone appeared once. The gene calls are TRBV7-6 and TRBJ2-1; 11 bases agree with TRBD2. CDR3 length: 16 residues. From germline, CDR1 is SGHVS and CDR2 FNYEAQ. V gave up 2 bases and J gave up 7 bases; unmatched junction bases: 7. The DNA of the CDR3 is TGTGCCAGCAGCTTATTAGAGTCTAGCGGGAGGAATGAGCAGTTCTTC. Translation gives CASSLLESSGRNEQFF.

The chain joins TRBV14 to TRBJ2-3; a possible D gene is TRBD1 (5 bases). CDR1 is SGHDN and CDR2 is FVKESK in the germline V gene. V was pared by 0 bases and J by 2 bases, with 15 bases between. The CDR3 length is 17 residues. CDR3 DNA sequence: TGTGCCAGCAGCCAAGATCTCGGGCAGGGCCCCACAGATACGCAGTATTTT. It is translated as CASSQDLGQGPTDTQYF.

The chain recombines TRBV7-3 with TRBJ1-4; D is perhaps TRBD1 (5 bases). This CDR3 has 14 amino acids. Trimming removed 2 bases at V and 8 bases at J, with 12 bases between. CDR1 and CDR2 (germline): SGHTA, FQGTGA. The CDR3 coding sequence is TGTGCCAGCAGCTTATCCAGGGTGGAGGAAAAACTGTTTTTT. It yields the protein CASSLSRVEEKLFF.

The chain couples TRBV11-2 to TRBJ2-1, with TRBD2 as a possible D gene (5 bases). This CDR3 comprises 16 residues. Trimming took 1 base from V and 2 from J, leaving 12 bases between them. Germline values: CDR1 SGHAT, CDR2 FQNNGV. The DNA for the CDR3 is TGTGCCAGCAGCTTAGCTGGGAGAGGAGCCTACAATGAGCAGTTCTTC. It specifies CASSLAGRGAYNEQFF.

The chain combines TRBV28 with TRBJ1-2; 10 positions agree with TRBD1. This CDR3 contains 15 residues. Germline CDR1 and CDR2: MDHEN and SYDVKM. V gave up 5 bases and J gave up 5 bases; unmatched junction bases: 8. The CDR3 reads CASSRQGAREYGYTF. As DNA, the CDR3 is TGTGCCAGCAGTAGACAGGGGGCAAGGGAGTATGGCTACACCTTC.

The DNA of the CDR3 is TGTGCCAGCAGCTTATCAGGGGGCACTGAAGCTTTCTTT. Translated: CASSLSGGTEAFF. The chain recombines TRBV11-3 with TRBJ1-1, with TRBD1 identical over 7 bases. CDR1 is SGHNT and CDR2 is YENEEA in the germline V gene. Trimming cost V 2 bases and J 4 bases; bases outside gene matches: 1. This CDR3 is 13 amino acids long. The whole variable domain, remainder taken from reference TRBV11-3 and TRBJ1-1, is EAGVVQSPRYKIIEKKQPVAFWCNPISGHNTLYWYLQNLGQGPELLIRYENEEAVDDSQLPKDRFSAERLKGVDSTLKIQPAELGDSAVYLCASSLSGGTEAFFGQGTRLTVV.

V usage is TRBV6-5 and J usage is TRBJ1-1; maybe TRBD1 (5 bases). Germline loops: CDR1 MNHEY, CDR2 SVGAGI. V shed 5 bases and J shed 7 bases, with 20 bases lying between them. CDR3 size: 15 residues. The CDR3 region is CASSREIRAGVEAFF. DNA of the CDR3: TGTGCCAGCAGTCGAGAGATCAGGGCCGGGGTTGAAGCTTTCTTT.

The genes are TRBV5-8 and TRBJ1-5; D uncertain. CDR3 length: 15 amino acids. The germline V gene has CDR1 SGHTS and CDR2 YDEGEE. V lost 2 bases to trimming and J lost 1 base, with 10 bases between them. For the CDR3, the DNA is TGTGCCAGCAGCTTAGAGATTTTGAGCAATCAGCCCCAGCATTTT. Its protein is CASSLEILSNQPQHF.

This clone was counted a single time. The chain's CDR3 is CASRDSSTDTQYF. The CDR3 DNA follows: TGTGCCAGCCGGGACAGCAGCACAGATACGCAGTATTTT. This sequence joins TRBV19 and TRBJ2-3, with TRBD1 identical over 7 bases. The germline V gene has CDR1 LNHDA and CDR2 SQIVND (reference sequence). The CDR3 is made up of 13 amino acids. Germline trimming cut 9 bases from V and 0 bases from J; bases unmatched to any gene: 3.

The chain combines TRBV5-1 with TRBJ2-1, with D unclear. The ends were cut back, 0 bases at V and 3 bases at J, with 7 bases in the middle. Per the germline V gene, CDR1 is SGHRS and CDR2 is YFSETQ. The length of the CDR3 is 14 residues. The CDR3: CASSLDARYNEQFF. DNA for the CDR3: TGCGCCAGCAGCTTGGACGCCCGCTACAATGAGCAGTTCTTC.

V usage is TRBV4-1 and J usage is TRBJ2-1; 12 bases agree with TRBD2. Losses at the gene ends were 1 base for V and 8 bases for J; bases not matched to a gene: 6. Germline values: CDR1 MGHRA, CDR2 YSYEKL. The CDR3 loop spans 16 amino acids. The CDR3: CASSQALAGGNHEQFF. The CDR3 bases are TGCGCCAGCAGCCAAGCGCTAGCGGGAGGGAACCATGAGCAGTTCTTC.

On this clone itself: This same CDR3 is encoded by further DNA sequences in the sample. CDR3 nucleotides: TGTGCCAGCAGCTTAGGAGGTGCTGGAAACACCATATATTTT. Translating gives CASSLGGAGNTIYF. J is TRBJ1-3 and V is TRBV7-2; D uncertain. The germline V gene has CDR1 SGHTA and CDR2 FQGNSA. This CDR3 region has 14 residues. The V end was cut by 1 base, the J end by 2 bases, with 6 bases between. The full variable domain, completed using reference TRBV7-2 and TRBJ1-3, is GAGVSQSPSNKVTEKGKDVELRCDPISGHTALYWYRQSLGQGLEFLIYFQGNSAPDKSGLPSDRFSAERTGGSVSTLTIQRTQQEDSAVYLCASSLGGAGNTIYFGEGSWLTVV.

The V gene is TRBV7-2, the J gene TRBJ1-2; D perhaps matches TRBD1 (5 bases). V was clipped by 5 bases and J by 3 bases, with 13 bases between them. This CDR3 region has 14 residues. The germline V gene encodes CDR1 SGHTA and CDR2 FQGNSA. The CDR3 protein is CASSPGQEYYGYTF. The CDR3 region has the DNA TGTGCCAGCAGCCCCGGACAAGAATACTATGGCTACACCTTC.

The chain recombines TRBV5-1 with TRBJ2-1; 14 nucleotides match TRBD2. CDR3 length: 19 residues. V lost 3 bases and J lost 0; bases outside the gene matches: 8. Per germline, CDR1 SGHRS and CDR2 YFSETQ. The CDR3 sequence is CASSSGLAGGPYSYNEQFF. The CDR3 coding sequence is TGCGCCAGCAGCTCCGGACTAGCGGGAGGCCCCTACTCCTACAATGAGCAGTTCTTC.

This clone was seen once. The J gene is TRBJ1-5, the V gene TRBV7-2; TRBD1 is a possible D gene (5 bases). The CDR3 extends over 15 amino acids. In germline, CDR1 is SGHTA, CDR2 FQGNSA. V was shortened by 7 bases and J by 0 bases, with 13 bases between the two germline ends. The chain's CDR3 is CASTGWGGSNQPQHF. As DNA, the CDR3 is TGTGCCAGCACGGGGTGGGGGGGTAGCAATCAGCCCCAGCATTTT.

V and J are TRBV2 and TRBJ2-6; possible D gene TRBD1, 6 bases. Germline V gives CDR1 SNHLY, CDR2 FYNNEI. The CDR3 is made up of 16 amino acids. V was cut by 4 bases and J by 1 base, with 11 bases left in between. The CDR3 loop reads CASSAGARSGANVLTF. CDR3 DNA sequence: TGTGCCAGCAGTGCAGGGGCTAGGTCTGGGGCCAACGTCCTGACTTTC.

This clone appeared once. The rearrangement uses TRBV28 and TRBJ2-1; D not certain. The CDR3 length is 14 residues. The V gene lost 8 bases and the J gene lost 3 bases, with 14 bases spanning the gap. CDR1 and CDR2 (germline): MDHEN, SYDVKM. The CDR3 protein is CASLEPTGYNEQFF. CDR3 sequence (DNA): TGTGCCAGCCTTGAGCCCACGGGCTACAATGAGCAGTTCTTC.

This clone appeared once. The genes are TRBV27 and TRBJ1-2; TRBD1 matches 7 bases. With V trimmed by 3 bases and J by 6 bases, 7 bases remained unmatched. Per germline, CDR1 MNHEY and CDR2 SMNVEV (reference sequence). CDR3 length: 14 amino acids. The DNA of the CDR3 is TGTGCCAGCAGTTTCCGGGACAGCCGTAATGGCTACACCTTC. It is translated as CASSFRDSRNGYTF.

The chain carries TRBV2 and TRBJ2-3; D assignment may be TRBD1 or TRBD2 (6 bases each). Germline assignment: CDR1 SNHLY and CDR2 FYNNEI. This CDR3 contains 15 residues. V was trimmed by 5 bases and J by 4 bases, leaving 16 bases between them. The CDR3 protein is CASSSQGLPSDTQYF. CDR3 coding DNA: TGTGCCAGCAGTTCACAGGGACTTCCTTCAGATACGCAGTATTTT.

The chain couples TRBV5-4 to TRBJ2-1; tentative D call: TRBD1 (6 bases). This CDR3 is 15 amino acids long. Trimming left V 6 bases short and J 2 bases short, with 15 bases between. Per germline, CDR1 SGHNT and CDR2 YYREEE (reference sequence). CDR3 sequence: CASTPGQRTYNEQFF. In DNA, the CDR3 is TGTGCCAGCACGCCGGGACAAAGAACCTACAATGAGCAGTTCTTC.

This clone was seen a single time. V is TRBV7-8 and J is TRBJ2-5; 7 nucleotides align to TRBD1. The CDR3 has 14 amino acids. Trimming at V came to 5 bases and at J to 2 bases, leaving 5 bases not matched to a gene. Per germline, CDR1 SGHVS and CDR2 FQNEAQ. The CDR3 bases are TGTGCCAGCAGCCCCGGGACAGTGCAAGAGACCCAGTACTTC. Its translation: CASSPGTVQETQYF.

This chain uses TRBV28 with TRBJ1-2; a weak D match, TRBD1 (5 bases). Per the germline V gene, CDR1 is MDHEN and CDR2 is SYDVKM. V was shortened by 6 bases and J by 6 bases, with 17 bases between the two germline ends. This CDR3 is built from 14 residues. This CDR3 is CASRTLTRGHGYTF. As DNA, the CDR3 is TGTGCCAGCAGAACCTTGACACGGGGCCATGGCTACACCTTC.

The gene calls are TRBV28 and TRBJ1-2; TRBD1 matches at 10 bases. V lost 5 bases and J lost 7; bases outside the gene matches: 13. Germline CDR1 reads MDHEN; CDR2 reads SYDVKM. This CDR3 is built from 16 residues. The CDR3, as DNA: TGTGCCAGCAGTATGGCTTCCGGGACAGGGGAAAGTGGCTACACCTTC. As protein: CASSMASGTGESGYTF.

As to this clone: The same CDR3 is also encoded by other DNA sequences in this sample. This chain connects TRBV7-2 to TRBJ2-7, with no clear D. V was cut by 2 bases and J by 4 bases, with 3 bases left in between. This CDR3 has 11 residues. Germline CDR1 and CDR2: SGHTA and FQGNSA. CDR3 amino acids: CASSLSYEQYF. For the CDR3, the DNA is TGTGCCAGCAGCTTATCTTACGAGCAGTACTTC.

The V call is TRBV11-3, the J call TRBJ2-1; D gene ambiguous. Trimming shortened V by 1 base and J by 10 bases, and 8 bases separated the two germline ends. The CDR3 extends over 12 amino acids. Germline CDR1 reads SGHNT; CDR2 reads YENEEA. The CDR3 protein is CASSLGIGEQFF. Here the CDR3 DNA reads TGTGCCAGCAGCTTAGGTATAGGGGAGCAGTTCTTC.

A few counts support this clone. The V call is TRBV28, the J call TRBJ1-2; 7 bases align to TRBD1. The CDR3 runs to 14 residues. V lost 1 base, J lost 5 bases, and 4 bases stayed unmatched. Germline V gene sequence: CDR1 MDHEN, CDR2 SYDVKM. This chain's CDR3 is CASSLLGTVYGYTF. Here the CDR3 DNA reads TGTGCCAGCAGTTTATTAGGGACAGTTTATGGCTACACCTTC.

The chain couples TRBV9 to TRBJ1-4; D ambiguous. The germline gives CDR1 SGDLS, CDR2 YYNGEE. The CDR3 totals 13 residues. With 7 bases removed from V and 8 bases from J, the gap between germline ends came to 15 bases. The CDR3 loop is CASGSGDREKLFF. CDR3 bases: TGTGCCAGCGGGAGTGGGGATAGGGAAAAACTGTTTTTT.

The chain carries TRBV6-6 and TRBJ2-7; D is possibly TRBD1 (6 bases). This CDR3 region has 14 residues. CDR1 and CDR2 from the germline V gene are MNHNY and SVGAGI (reference sequence). V lost 6 bases to trimming and J lost 3 bases, with 15 bases between them. CDR3 region: CASSFGQRIYEQYF. In nucleotides, the CDR3 is TGTGCCAGCAGCTTTGGACAGAGGATCTACGAGCAGTACTTC.

The rearrangement links TRBV27 to TRBJ1-2; 10 bases agree with TRBD1. Germline CDR1 is MNHEY and CDR2 is SMNVEV (reference sequence). CDR3 size: 15 residues. The V segment lost 8 bases and the J segment 4 bases; nucleotides outside the gene matches: 10. The CDR3 DNA reads TGTGCCAGCCCCCCTCCTGGGACAGGGGCCTATGGCTACACCTTC. Its protein is CASPPPGTGAYGYTF.